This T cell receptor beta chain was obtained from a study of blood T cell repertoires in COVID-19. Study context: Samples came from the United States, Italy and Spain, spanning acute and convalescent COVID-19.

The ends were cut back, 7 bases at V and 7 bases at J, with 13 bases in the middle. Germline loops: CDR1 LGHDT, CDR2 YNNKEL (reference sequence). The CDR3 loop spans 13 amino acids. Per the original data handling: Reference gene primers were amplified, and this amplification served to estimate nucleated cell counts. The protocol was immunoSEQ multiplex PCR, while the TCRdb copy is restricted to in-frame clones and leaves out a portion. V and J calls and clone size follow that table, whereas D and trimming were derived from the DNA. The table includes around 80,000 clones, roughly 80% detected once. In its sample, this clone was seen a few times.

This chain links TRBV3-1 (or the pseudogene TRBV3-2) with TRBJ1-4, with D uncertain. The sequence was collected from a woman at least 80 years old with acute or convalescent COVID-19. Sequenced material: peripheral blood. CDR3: CASTQKEGEKLFF. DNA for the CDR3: TGTGCCAGCACCCAGAAGGAGGGTGAAAAACTGTTTTTT.